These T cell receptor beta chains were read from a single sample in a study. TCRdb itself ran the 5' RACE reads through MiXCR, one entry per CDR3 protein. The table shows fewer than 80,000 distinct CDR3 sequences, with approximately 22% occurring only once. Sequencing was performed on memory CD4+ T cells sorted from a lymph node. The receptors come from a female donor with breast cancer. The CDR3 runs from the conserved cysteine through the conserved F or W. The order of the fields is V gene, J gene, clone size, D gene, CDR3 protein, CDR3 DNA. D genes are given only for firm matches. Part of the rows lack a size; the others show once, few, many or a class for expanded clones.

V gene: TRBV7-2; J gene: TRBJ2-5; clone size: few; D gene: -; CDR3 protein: CASSRYAGGETQYF; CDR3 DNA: TGTGCCAGCAGCCGCTATGCAGGAGGGGAGACCCAGTACTTC
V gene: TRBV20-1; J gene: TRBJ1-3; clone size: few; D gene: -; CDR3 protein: CSARRGTGYGNTIYF; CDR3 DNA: TGCAGTGCTAGACGTGGTACGGGTTATGGAAACACCATATATTTT
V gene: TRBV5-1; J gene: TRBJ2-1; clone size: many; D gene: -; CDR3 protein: CASSFLGLNEQFF; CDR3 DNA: TGCGCCAGCAGCTTCTTGGGGCTCAATGAGCAGTTCTTC
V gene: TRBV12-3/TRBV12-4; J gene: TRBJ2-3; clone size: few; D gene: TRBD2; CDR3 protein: CASSSLAGGRTDTQYF; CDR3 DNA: TGTGCCAGCAGTTCGTTAGCGGGGGGCCGCACAGATACGCAGTATTTT
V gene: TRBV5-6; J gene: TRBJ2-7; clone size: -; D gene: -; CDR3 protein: CASSLDLGILTYKQYF; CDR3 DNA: TGTGCCAGCAGCCTGGATTTGGGTATCCTGACCTACAAGCAGTACTTC
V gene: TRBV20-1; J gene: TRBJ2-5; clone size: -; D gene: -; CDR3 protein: CSASTPKGRTETQYF; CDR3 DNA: TGCAGTGCTAGCACTCCCAAGGGTCGAACAGAGACCCAGTACTTC
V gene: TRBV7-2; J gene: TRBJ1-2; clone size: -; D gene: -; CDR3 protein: CASSLSQRGVPNGYTF; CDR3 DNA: TGTGCCAGCAGCTTAAGCCAGCGGGGGGTCCCCAATGGCTACACCTTC
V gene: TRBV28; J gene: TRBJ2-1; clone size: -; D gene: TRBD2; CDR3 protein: CASSGSGRAFYNEQFF; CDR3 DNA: TGTGCCAGCAGCGGTAGCGGGAGGGCCTTCTACAATGAGCAGTTCTTC
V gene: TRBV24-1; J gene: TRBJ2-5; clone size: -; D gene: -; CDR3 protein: CATSDLSRETQYF; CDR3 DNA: TGTGCCACCAGTGATTTGTCCAGGGAGACCCAGTACTTC
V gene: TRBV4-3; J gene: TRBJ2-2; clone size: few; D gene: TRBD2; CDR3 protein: CASSLLAGENTGELFF; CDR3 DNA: TGCGCCAGCAGCCTGCTAGCGGGGGAGAACACCGGGGAGCTGTTTTTT
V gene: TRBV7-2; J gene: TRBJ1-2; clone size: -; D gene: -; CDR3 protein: CASSFYQEHYGYTF; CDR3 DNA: TGTGCCAGCAGTTTTTATCAGGAACACTATGGCTACACCTTC
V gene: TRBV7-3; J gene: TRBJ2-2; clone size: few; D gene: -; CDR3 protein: CASSLFPGELFF; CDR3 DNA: TGTGCCAGCAGCTTATTCCCCGGGGAGCTGTTTTTT
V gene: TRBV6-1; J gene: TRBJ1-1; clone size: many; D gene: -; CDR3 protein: CASSDLLTAEAFF; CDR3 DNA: TGTGCCAGCAGTGACCTCCTTACAGCCGAAGCTTTCTTT
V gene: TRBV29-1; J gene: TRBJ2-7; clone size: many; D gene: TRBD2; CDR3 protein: CSAKLAGFNEQYF; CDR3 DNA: TGCAGCGCCAAACTAGCGGGATTCAACGAGCAGTACTTC
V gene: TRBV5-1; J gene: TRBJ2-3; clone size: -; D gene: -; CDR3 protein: CASTFSISALAADTQYF; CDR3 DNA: TGCGCCAGCACCTTCTCCATTAGCGCCCTGGCGGCAGATACGCAGTATTTT
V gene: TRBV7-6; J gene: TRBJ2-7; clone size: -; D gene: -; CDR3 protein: CASSLAGGYEQYF; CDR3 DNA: TGTGCCAGCAGCTTAGCGGGAGGATACGAGCAGTACTTC
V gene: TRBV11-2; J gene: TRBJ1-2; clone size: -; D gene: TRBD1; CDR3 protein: CASRPGGWYGYAF; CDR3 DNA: TGTGCCAGCAGGCCAGGGGGATGGTATGGCTACGCCTTC
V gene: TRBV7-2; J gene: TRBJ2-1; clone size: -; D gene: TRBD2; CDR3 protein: CASSGQVLIAGYNEQFF; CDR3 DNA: TGTGCCAGCAGCGGTCAAGTCCTCATAGCGGGATACAATGAGCAGTTCTTC
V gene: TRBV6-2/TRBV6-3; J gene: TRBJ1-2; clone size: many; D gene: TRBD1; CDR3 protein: CASNDRGATGYTF; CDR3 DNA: TGTGCCAGCAACGACAGGGGCGCGACGGGCTACACCTTC
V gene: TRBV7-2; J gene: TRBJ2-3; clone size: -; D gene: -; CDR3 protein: CASSLNPHGDTQYF; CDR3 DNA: TGTGCCAGCAGCTTAAACCCACATGGGGATACGCAGTATTTT
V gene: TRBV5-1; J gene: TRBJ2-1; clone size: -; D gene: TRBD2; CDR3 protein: CASSTAQRGGGDEQFF; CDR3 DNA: TGCGCCAGCAGCACGGCCCAGCGGGGAGGCGGCGATGAGCAGTTCTTC
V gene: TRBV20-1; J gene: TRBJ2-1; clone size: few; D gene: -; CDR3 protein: CSASVGGYNEQFF; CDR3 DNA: TGCAGTGCTAGCGTCGGCGGATACAATGAGCAGTTCTTC
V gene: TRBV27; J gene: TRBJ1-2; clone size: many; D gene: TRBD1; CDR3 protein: CASSPTGNPYGYTF; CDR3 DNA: TGTGCCAGCAGCCCGACAGGGAATCCCTATGGCTACACCTTC
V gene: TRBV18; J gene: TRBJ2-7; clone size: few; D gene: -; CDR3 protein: CASSPAGSYEQYF; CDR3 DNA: TGTGCCAGCTCACCAGCCGGGAGCTACGAGCAGTACTTC
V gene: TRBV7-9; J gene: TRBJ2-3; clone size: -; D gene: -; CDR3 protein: CASSQQGGADTQYF; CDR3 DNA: TGTGCCAGCAGCCAACAGGGAGGGGCAGATACGCAGTATTTT
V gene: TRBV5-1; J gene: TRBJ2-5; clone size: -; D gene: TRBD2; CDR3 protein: CASSPSGTYQGTQYF; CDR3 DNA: TGCGCCAGCAGCCCTAGCGGGACGTACCAAGGGACCCAGTACTTT
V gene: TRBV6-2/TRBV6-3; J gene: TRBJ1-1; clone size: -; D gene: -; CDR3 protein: CASSKQGLNTEAFF; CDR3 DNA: TGTGCCAGCAGTAAACAGGGATTGAACACTGAAGCTTTCTTT
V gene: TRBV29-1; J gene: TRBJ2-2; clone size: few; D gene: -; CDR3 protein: CSVDGGVPSGGELFF; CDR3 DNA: TGCAGCGTTGATGGGGGTGTCCCGTCAGGAGGGGAGCTGTTTTTT
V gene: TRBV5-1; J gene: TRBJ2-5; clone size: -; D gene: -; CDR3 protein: CASGSTGGRQETQYF; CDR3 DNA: TGCGCCAGCGGATCTACGGGCGGCAGACAAGAGACCCAGTACTTC
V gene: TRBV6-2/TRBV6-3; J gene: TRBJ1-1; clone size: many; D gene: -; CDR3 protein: CATQGAPYTEAFF; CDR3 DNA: TGTGCCACCCAAGGAGCACCGTACACTGAAGCTTTCTTT
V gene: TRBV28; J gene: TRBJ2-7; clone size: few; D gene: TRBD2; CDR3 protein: CASRVAGGIYEQYF; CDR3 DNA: TGTGCCAGCAGAGTAGCGGGAGGTATCTACGAGCAGTACTTC
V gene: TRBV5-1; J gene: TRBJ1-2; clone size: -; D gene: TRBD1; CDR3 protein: CASSQGQAEQRGYTF; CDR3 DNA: TGCGCCAGCAGCCAAGGACAGGCGGAACAACGTGGCTACACCTTC
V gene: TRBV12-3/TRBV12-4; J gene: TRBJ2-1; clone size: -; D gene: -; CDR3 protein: CASSSTLGGSYEQFF; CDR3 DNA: TGTGCCAGCAGTTCAACCCTAGGGGGGAGCTATGAGCAGTTCTTC
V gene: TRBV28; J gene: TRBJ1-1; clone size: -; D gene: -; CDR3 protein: CASTSRGENTEAFF; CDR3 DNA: TGTGCCAGCACCTCACGGGGGGAGAACACTGAAGCTTTCTTT
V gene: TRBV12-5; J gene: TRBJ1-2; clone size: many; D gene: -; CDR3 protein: CASGVSTGGYTF; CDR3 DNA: TGTGCTAGTGGGGTTTCAACGGGAGGCTACACCTTC
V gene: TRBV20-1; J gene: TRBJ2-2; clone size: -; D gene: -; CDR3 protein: CSAIPGATNTGELFF; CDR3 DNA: TGCAGTGCCATCCCGGGGGCCACGAACACCGGGGAGCTGTTTTTT
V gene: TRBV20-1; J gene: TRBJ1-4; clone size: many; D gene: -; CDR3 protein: CSARDDRGTNEKLFF; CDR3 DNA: TGCAGTGCTAGAGATGACCGGGGGACTAATGAAAAACTGTTTTTT
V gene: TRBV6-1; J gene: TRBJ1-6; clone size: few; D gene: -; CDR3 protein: CASSEVGSPLHF; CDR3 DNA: TGTGCCAGCAGTGAAGTAGGTTCACCCCTCCACTTT
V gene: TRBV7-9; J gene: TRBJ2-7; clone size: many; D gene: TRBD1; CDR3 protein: CAGTGRTSYEQYF; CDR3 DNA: TGTGCCGGGACAGGGAGGACCTCCTACGAGCAGTACTTC
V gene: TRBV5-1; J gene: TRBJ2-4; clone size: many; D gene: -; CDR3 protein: CASSLDRVGNIQYF; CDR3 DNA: TGCGCCAGCAGCTTGGACAGGGTGGGAAACATTCAGTACTTC
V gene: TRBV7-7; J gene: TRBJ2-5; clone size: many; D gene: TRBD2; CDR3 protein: CASSLAGVETQYF; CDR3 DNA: TGTGCTAGCAGCTTAGCGGGGGTAGAGACCCAGTACTTC
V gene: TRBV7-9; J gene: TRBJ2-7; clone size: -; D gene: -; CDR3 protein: CASSSGLAYEQYF; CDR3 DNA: TGTGCCAGCAGCTCGGGACTGGCCTACGAGCAGTACTTC
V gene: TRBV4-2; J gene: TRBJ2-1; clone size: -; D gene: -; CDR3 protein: CASSQDFILGSEQFF; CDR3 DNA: TGTGCCAGCAGCCAAGATTTCATCTTAGGCAGTGAGCAGTTCTTC
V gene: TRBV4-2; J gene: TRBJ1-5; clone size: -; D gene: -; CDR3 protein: CASSHARSNQPQHF; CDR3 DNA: TGTGCCAGCAGCCACGCCAGGAGCAATCAGCCCCAGCATTTT
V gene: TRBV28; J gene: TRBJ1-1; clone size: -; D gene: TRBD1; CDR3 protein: CASTVRGRRTEAFF; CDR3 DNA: TGTGCCAGCACTGTGAGGGGGCGCCGAACTGAAGCTTTCTTT
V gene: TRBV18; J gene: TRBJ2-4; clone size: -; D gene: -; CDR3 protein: CASSRGDQNIQYF; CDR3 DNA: TGTGCCAGCTCTCGCGGGGACCAAAACATTCAGTACTTC
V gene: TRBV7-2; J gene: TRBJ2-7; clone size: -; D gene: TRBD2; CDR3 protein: CASSSTSDRSHEQYF; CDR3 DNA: TGTGCCAGCAGCTCAACTAGCGACCGCTCCCACGAGCAGTACTTC
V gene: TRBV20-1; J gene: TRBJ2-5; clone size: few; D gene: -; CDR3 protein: CSARGQQETQYF; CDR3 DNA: TGCAGTGCTAGAGGACAGCAAGAGACCCAGTACTTC
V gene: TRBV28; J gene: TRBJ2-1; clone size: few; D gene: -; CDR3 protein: CASSPTNRERQFF; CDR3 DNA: TGTGCCAGCAGTCCGACCAACAGGGAAAGGCAGTTCTTC
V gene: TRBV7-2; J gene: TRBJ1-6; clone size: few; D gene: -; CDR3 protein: CASSLDYRNSPLHF; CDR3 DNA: TGTGCCAGCAGCTTAGATTATCGAAATTCACCCCTCCACTTT
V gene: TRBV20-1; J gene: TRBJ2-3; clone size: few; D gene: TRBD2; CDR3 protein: CSAFASGRATDTQYF; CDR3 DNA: TGCAGTGCTTTCGCTAGCGGGAGGGCCACAGATACGCAGTATTTT
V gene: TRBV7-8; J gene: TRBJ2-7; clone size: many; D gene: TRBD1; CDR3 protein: CASTLGTASYEQYF; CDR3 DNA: TGTGCCAGCACTTTAGGGACAGCTAGCTACGAGCAGTACTTC
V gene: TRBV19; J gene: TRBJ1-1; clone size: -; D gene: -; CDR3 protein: CASSIRRDTEAFF; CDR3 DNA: TGTGCCAGTAGTATTCGTCGGGACACTGAAGCTTTCTTT
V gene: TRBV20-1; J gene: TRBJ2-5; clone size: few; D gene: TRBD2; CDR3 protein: CSARDIREGSETQYF; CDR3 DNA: TGCAGTGCTAGAGATATCCGGGAGGGAAGCGAGACCCAGTACTTC
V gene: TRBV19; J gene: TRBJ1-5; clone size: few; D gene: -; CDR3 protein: CASRAKGTSNQPQHF; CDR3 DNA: TGTGCCAGTAGGGCGAAGGGGACCAGCAATCAGCCCCAGCATTTT
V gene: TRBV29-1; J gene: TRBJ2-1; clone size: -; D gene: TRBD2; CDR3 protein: CSAPGLWNEQFF; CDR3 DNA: TGCAGCGCTCCGGGACTATGGAATGAGCAGTTCTTC
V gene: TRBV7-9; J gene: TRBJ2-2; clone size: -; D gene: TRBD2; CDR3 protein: CASSSSGRHNTGELVF; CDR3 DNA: TGTGCCAGCAGCTCCAGCGGGAGGCATAACACCGGGGAGCTGGTTTTT
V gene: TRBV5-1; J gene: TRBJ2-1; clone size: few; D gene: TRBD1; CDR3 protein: CASSLSGQGGNEQFF; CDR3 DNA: TGCGCCAGCAGCTTGTCCGGACAGGGTGGCAATGAGCAGTTCTTC
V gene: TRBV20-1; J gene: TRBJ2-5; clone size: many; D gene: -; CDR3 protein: CSAFRTDQETQYF; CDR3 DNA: TGCAGTGCTTTTCGGACAGACCAAGAGACCCAGTACTTC
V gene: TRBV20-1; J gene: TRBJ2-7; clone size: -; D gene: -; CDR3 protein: CSALLGAPAYEQYF; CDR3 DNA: TGCAGTGCCCTGCTCGGGGCGCCCGCCTACGAGCAGTACTTC